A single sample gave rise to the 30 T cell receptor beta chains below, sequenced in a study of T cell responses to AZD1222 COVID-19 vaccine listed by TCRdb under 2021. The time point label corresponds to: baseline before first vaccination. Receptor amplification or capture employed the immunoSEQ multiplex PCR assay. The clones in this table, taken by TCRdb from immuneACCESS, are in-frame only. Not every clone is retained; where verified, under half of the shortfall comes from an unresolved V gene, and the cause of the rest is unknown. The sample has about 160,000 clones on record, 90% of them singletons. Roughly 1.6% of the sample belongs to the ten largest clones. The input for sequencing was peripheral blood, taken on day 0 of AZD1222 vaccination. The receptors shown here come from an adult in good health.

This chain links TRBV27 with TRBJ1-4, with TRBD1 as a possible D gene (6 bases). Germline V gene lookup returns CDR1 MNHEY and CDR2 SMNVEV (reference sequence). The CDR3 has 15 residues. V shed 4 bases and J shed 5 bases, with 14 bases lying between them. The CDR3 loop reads CASSSRGRVNEKLFF. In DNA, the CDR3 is TGTGCCAGCAGTTCCCGGGGGCGCGTCAATGAAAAACTGTTTTTT. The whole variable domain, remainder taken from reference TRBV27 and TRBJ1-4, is EAQVTQNPRYLITVTGKKLTVTCSQNMNHEYMSWYRQDPGLGLRQIYYSMNVEVTDKGDVPEGYKVSRKEKRNFPLILESPSPNQTSLYFCASSSRGRVNEKLFFGSGTQLSVL.

CDR3 loop: CASSRAGEWGRVDGYTF. Written as DNA, the CDR3 is TGTGCCAGCAGCCGGGCCGGTGAATGGGGGCGGGTGGATGGCTACACCTTC. V gene TRBV11-2 combines with J gene TRBJ1-2; TRBD1 might be the D (6 bases). Per the germline V gene, CDR1 is SGHAT and CDR2 is FQNNGV. This CDR3 is 17 amino acids long. Trimming shortened V by 5 bases and J by 6 bases, and 25 bases separated the two germline ends.

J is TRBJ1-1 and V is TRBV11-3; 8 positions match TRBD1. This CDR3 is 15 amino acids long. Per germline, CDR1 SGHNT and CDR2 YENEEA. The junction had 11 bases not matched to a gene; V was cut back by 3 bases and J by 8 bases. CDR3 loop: CASSFRIKDRVEAFF. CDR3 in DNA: TGTGCCAGCAGCTTCCGTATAAAGGACAGGGTGGAAGCTTTCTTT.

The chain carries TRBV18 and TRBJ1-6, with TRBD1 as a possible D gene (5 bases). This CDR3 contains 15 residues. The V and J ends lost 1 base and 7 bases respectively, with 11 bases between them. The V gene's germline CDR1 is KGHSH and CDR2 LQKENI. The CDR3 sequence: CASSPQGPSNSPLHF. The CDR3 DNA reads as TGTGCCAGCTCACCACAGGGGCCGAGCAATTCACCCCTCCACTTT.

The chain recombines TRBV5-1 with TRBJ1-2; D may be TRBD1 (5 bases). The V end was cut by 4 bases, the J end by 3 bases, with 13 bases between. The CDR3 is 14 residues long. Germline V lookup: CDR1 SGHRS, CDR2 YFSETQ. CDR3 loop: CASSGGNNHYGYTF. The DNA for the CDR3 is TGCGCCAGCAGCGGGGGGAATAATCACTATGGCTACACCTTC.

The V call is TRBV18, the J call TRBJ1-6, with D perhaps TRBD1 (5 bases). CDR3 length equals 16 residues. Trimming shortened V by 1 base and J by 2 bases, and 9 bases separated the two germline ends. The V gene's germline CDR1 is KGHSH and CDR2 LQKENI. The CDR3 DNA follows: TGTGCCAGCTCACCACAATACAGGACCTATAATTCACCCCTCCACTTT. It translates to CASSPQYRTYNSPLHF.

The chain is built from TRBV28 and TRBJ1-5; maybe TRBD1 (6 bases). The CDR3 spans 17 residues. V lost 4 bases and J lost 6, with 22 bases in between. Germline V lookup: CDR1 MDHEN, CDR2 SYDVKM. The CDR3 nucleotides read TGTGCCAGCAGTTCTCGACTGGTTACGAGGGGGGGTCAGCCCCAGCATTTT. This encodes CASSSRLVTRGGQPQHF.

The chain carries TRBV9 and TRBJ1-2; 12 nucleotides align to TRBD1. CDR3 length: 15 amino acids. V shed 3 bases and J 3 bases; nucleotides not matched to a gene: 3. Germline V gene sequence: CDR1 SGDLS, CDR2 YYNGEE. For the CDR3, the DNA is TGTGCCAGCAGCGCAGGGACAGGGGGCTACTATGGCTACACCTTC. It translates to CASSAGTGGYYGYTF.

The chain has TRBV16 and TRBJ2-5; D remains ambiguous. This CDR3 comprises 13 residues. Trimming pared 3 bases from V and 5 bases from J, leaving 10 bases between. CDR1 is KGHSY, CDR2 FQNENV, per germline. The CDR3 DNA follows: TGTGCCAGCAGCCAGCAGTCGACGGAGACCCAGTACTTC. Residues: CASSQQSTETQYF.

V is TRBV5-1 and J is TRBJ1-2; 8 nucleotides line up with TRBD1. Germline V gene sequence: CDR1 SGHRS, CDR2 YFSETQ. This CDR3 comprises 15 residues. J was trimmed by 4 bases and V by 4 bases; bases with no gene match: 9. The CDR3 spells CASSRSDRGFYGYTF. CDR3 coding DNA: TGCGCCAGCAGCCGATCCGACAGGGGCTTCTATGGCTACACCTTC.

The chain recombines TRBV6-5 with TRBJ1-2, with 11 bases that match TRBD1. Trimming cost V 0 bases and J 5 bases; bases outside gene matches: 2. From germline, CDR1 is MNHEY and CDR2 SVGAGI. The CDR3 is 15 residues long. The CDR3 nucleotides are TGTGCCAGCAGTTACTCGGGACAGGGGGGTTATGGCTACACCTTC. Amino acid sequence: CASSYSGQGGYGYTF.

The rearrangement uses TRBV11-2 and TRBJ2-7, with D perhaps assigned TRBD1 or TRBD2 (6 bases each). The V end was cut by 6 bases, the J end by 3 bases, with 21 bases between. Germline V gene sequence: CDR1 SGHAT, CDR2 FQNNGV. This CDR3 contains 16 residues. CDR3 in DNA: TGTGCCAGCAGGCCCTACACGGGGGCCCCTTTCTACGAGCAGTACTTC. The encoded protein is CASRPYTGAPFYEQYF. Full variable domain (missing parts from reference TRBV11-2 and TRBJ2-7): EAGVAQSPRYKIIEKRQSVAFWCNPISGHATLYWYQQILGQGPKLLIQFQNNGVVDDSQLPKDRFSAERLKGVDSTLKIQPAKLEDSAVYLCASRPYTGAPFYEQYFGPGTRLTVT.

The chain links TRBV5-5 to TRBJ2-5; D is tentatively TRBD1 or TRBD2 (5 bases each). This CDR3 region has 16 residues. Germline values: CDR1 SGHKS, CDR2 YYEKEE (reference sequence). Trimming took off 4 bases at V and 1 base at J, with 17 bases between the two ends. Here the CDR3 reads CASSVGSGTPQETQYF. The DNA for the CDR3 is TGTGCCAGCAGCGTTGGATCCGGGACGCCCCAAGAGACCCAGTACTTC.

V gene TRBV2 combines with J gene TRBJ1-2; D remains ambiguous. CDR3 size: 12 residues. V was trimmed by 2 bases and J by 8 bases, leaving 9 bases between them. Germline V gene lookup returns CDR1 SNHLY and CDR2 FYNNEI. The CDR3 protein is CASSEYTRGYTF. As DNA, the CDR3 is TGTGCCAGCAGTGAATATACACGCGGCTACACCTTC. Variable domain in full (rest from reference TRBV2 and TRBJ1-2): EPEVTQTPSHQVTQMGQEVILRCVPISNHLYFYWYRQILGQKVEFLVSFYNNEISEKSEIFDDQFSVERPDGSNFTLKIRSTKLEDSAMYFCASSEYTRGYTFGSGTRLTVV.

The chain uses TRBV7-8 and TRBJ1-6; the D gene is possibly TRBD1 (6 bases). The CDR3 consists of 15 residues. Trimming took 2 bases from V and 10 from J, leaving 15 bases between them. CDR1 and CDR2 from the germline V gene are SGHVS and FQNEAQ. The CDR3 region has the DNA TGTGCCAGCAGCTTAAAGGGAGGGGGTGAATCACCCCTCCACTTT. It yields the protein CASSLKGGGESPLHF.

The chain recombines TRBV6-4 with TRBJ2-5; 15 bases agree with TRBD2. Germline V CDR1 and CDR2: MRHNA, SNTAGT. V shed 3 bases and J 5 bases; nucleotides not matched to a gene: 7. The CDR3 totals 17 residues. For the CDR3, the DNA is TGTGCCAGCAGTGATCGGACTAGCGGGGGGGACGACGAGACCCAGTACTTC. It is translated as CASSDRTSGGDDETQYF.

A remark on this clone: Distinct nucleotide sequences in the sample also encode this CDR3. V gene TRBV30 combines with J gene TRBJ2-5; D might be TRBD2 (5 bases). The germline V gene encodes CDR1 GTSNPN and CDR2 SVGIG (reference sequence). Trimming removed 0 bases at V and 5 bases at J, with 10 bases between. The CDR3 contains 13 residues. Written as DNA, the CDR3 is TGTGCCTGGAGTGTTAATAGAGGGGAGACCCAGTACTTC. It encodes CAWSVNRGETQYF.

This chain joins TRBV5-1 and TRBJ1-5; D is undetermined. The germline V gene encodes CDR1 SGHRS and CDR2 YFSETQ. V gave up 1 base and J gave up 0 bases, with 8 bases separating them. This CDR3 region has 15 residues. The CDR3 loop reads CASSLLGYSNQPQHF. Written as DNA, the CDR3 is TGCGCCAGCAGCTTGTTAGGATATAGCAATCAGCCCCAGCATTTT.

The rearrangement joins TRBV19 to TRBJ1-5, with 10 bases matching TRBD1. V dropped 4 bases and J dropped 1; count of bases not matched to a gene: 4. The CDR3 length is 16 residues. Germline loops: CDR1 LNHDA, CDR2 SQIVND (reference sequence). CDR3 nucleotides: TGTGCCAGTAGTAAGGGACAGGGGATGAGCAATCAGCCCCAGCATTTT. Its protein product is CASSKGQGMSNQPQHF.

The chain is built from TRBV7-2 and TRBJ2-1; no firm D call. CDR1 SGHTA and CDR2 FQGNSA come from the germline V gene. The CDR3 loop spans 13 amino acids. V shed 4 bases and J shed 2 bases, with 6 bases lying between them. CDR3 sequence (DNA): TGTGCCAGCAGCTCCCAGCCCTACAATGAGCAGTTCTTC. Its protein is CASSSQPYNEQFF.

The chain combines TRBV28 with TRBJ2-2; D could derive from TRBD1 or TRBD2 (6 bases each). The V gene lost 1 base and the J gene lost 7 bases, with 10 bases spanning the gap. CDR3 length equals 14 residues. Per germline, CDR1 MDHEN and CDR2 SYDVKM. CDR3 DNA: TGTGCCAGCAGTTTATACAGGGAGGTCGGGGAGCTGTTTTTT. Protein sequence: CASSLYREVGELFF.

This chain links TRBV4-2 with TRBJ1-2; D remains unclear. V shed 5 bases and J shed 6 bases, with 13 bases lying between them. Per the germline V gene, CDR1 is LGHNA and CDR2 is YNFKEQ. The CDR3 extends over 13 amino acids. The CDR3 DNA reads TGTGCCAGCAGCTCCACGGACCTGGATGGCTACACCTTC. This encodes CASSSTDLDGYTF.

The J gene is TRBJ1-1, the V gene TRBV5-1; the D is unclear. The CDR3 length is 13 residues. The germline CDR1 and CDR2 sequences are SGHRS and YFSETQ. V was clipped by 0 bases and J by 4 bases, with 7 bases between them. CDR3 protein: CASSLGQSTEAFF. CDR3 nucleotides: TGCGCCAGCAGCTTGGGGCAGAGCACTGAAGCTTTCTTT. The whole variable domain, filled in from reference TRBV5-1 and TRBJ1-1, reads KAGVTQTPRYLIKTRGQQVTLSCSPISGHRSVSWYQQTPGQGLQFLFEYFSETQRNKGNFPGRFSGRQFSNSRSEMNVSTLELGDSALYLCASSLGQSTEAFFGQGTRLTVV.

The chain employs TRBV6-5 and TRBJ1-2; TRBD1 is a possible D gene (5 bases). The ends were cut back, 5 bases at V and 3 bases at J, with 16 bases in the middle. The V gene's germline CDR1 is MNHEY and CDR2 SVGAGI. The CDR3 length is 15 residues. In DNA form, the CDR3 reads TGTGCCAGCAGTCCCCTCTCAGACAGAGACTATGGCTACACCTTC. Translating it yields CASSPLSDRDYGYTF.

The CDR3 bases are TGTGCCAGCAGTGCGGGACAGGGGACCAACGTCCTGACTTTC. Amino acids: CASSAGQGTNVLTF. The V and J genes are TRBV28 and TRBJ2-6; TRBD1 matches at 10 bases. V was pared by 5 bases and J by 8 bases, with 3 bases of the junction left unmatched. This CDR3 has 14 residues. Germline lookup yields CDR1 MDHEN and CDR2 SYDVKM.

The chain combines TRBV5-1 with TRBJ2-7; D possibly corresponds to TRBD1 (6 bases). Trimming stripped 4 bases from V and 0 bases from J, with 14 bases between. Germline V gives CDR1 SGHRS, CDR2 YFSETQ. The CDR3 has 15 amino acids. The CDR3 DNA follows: TGCGCCAGCAGCCCCACAGGGCACGGCTCCTACGAGCAGTACTTC. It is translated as CASSPTGHGSYEQYF.

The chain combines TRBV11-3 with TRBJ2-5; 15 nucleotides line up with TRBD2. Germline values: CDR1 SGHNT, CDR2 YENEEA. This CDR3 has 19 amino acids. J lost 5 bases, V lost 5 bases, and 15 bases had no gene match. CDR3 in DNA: TGTGCCAGCAGCATCGGACTAGCGGGGGGGGCAATTTCTCGGGAGACCCAGTACTTC. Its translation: CASSIGLAGGAISRETQYF.

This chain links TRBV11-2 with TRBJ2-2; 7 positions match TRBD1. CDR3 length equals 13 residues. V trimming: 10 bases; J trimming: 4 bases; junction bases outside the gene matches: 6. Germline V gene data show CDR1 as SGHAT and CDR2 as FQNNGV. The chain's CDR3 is CATGTDPTGELFF. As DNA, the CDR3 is TGTGCCACCGGGACAGATCCCACCGGGGAGCTGTTTTTT.

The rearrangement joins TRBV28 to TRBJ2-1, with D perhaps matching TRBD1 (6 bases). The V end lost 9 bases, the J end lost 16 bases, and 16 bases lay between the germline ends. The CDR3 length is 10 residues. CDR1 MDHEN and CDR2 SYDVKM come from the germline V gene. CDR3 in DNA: TGTGCCAGTCAACAGGGTACAAGCTTCTTC. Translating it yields CASQQGTSFF.

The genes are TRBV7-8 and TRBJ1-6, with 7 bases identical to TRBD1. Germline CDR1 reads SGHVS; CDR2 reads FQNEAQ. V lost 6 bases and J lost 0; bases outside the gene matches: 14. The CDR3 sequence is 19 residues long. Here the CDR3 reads CASSFTGVLRGSYNSPLHF. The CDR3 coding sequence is TGTGCCAGCAGTTTTACAGGGGTCCTCCGGGGCTCCTATAATTCACCCCTCCACTTT. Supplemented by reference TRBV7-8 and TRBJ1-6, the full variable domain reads GAGVSQSPRYKVAKRGQDVALRCDPISGHVSLFWYQQALGQGPEFLTYFQNEAQLDKSGLPSDRFFAERPEGSVSTLKIQRTQQEDSAVYLCASSFTGVLRGSYNSPLHFGNGTRLTVT.